Shown below are 9 T cell receptor beta chains from a single sample sequenced in a study of T cells after yellow fever vaccination. TCRdb re-called the 5' RACE reads with MiXCR, one entry per CDR3 protein. Among 620,000 or so distinct CDR3 sequences listed, 9% to 15% were seen once. This sample comprised PBMCs, obtained on the day of the yellow fever booster vaccination. These receptors were collected from a man aged 30-40 years who received the YFV17D yellow fever vaccine.

This clonotype has a handful of counts. V and J are TRBV10-3 and TRBJ2-3, with 7 positions matching TRBD2. V gave up 10 bases and J gave up 2 bases; unmatched junction bases: 9. CDR3 length: 14 residues. Germline assignment: CDR1 ENHRY and CDR2 SYGVKD. The DNA for the CDR3 is TGTGCCACACAAGGACTAGATGCCACAGATACGCAGTATTTT. This encodes CATQGLDATDTQYF.

This clonotype was counted only a few times. The chain joins TRBV9 to TRBJ2-2; D unresolved. Looked up from germline, CDR1 is SGDLS and CDR2 is YYNGEE. Trimming took 1 base from V and 6 from J, leaving 4 bases between them. This CDR3 has 12 amino acids. The CDR3 bases are TGTGCCAGCAGCGTATATCCCGGGGAGCTGTTTTTT. Translating it yields CASSVYPGELFF.

This clonotype was detected only a few times. The chain links TRBV29-1 to TRBJ2-7, with 9 bases lining up with TRBD2. V was clipped by 7 bases and J by 9 bases; unmatched bases: 10. Per the germline V gene, CDR1 is SQVTM and CDR2 is ANQGSEA. The CDR3 loop spans 12 amino acids. CDR3 amino acids: CSAGSSGTLQYF. For the CDR3, the DNA is TGCAGCGCCGGTTCTAGCGGGACCTTGCAGTACTTC.

This clonotype appeared a few times. The chain joins TRBV20-1 to TRBJ2-3; the match to TRBD2 covers 8 bases. The ends lost 6 bases at V and 5 bases at J; junction bases unmatched: 4. There are 12 residues in the CDR3. Germline V gives CDR1 DFQATT, CDR2 SNEGSKA (reference sequence). In DNA form, the CDR3 reads TGCAGTGCCCGGGGGGGAGGAGATACGCAGTATTTT. Protein product: CSARGGGDTQYF.

The chain links TRBV6-6 to TRBJ2-7; 8 nucleotides match TRBD1. Germline V gives CDR1 MNHNY, CDR2 SVGAGI (reference sequence). CDR3 length: 13 residues. With V trimmed by 4 bases and J by 6 bases, 5 bases remained unmatched. In DNA form, the CDR3 reads TGTGCCAGCAGTTGGACAGGGCCGGGCGAGCAGTACTTC. It specifies CASSWTGPGEQYF.

This clonotype was observed a handful of times. The J gene is TRBJ2-1, the V gene TRBV6-5; TRBD2 matches 14 bases. The CDR3 loop spans 18 amino acids. Germline loops: CDR1 MNHEY, CDR2 SVGAGI. J gave up 5 bases and V 1 base, and 7 bases lay outside the gene matches. Here the CDR3 DNA reads TGTGCCAGCAGTTACTTGGGACTAGCGGGAGTCCAAAACAATGAGCAGTTCTTC. This translates into CASSYLGLAGVQNNEQFF.

The chain has TRBV10-2 and TRBJ2-1; 11 bases fit TRBD2. The J segment lost 13 bases and the V segment lost 4 bases, leaving 9 bases of the junction unmatched. CDR3 length: 14 residues. The germline V gene has CDR1 WSHSY and CDR2 SAAADI. This CDR3 reads CASSGTSGSWVQFF. For the CDR3, the DNA is TGCGCCAGCAGTGGAACTAGCGGGAGCTGGGTTCAGTTCTTC.

The chain is built from TRBV6-2 or TRBV6-3 and TRBJ1-4; no clear D. The CDR3 runs 13 residues. V was shortened by 7 bases and J by 9 bases, with 15 bases between the two germline ends. Germline CDR1 MNHEY, CDR2 SVGEGT. CDR3 sequence: CASTEASRQKLFF. The DNA for the CDR3 is TGTGCCAGCACCGAGGCCTCCCGGCAAAAACTGTTTTTT.

Turning to this clonotype: This could be a read error, since a much larger clone is one nucleotide away. This rearrangement joins TRBV5-1 to TRBJ1-4; D perhaps matches TRBD1 (6 bases). Germline assignment: CDR1 SGHRS and CDR2 YFSETQ. This CDR3 comprises 15 residues. Trimming left V 4 bases short and J 8 bases short, with 18 bases between. CDR3 amino acids: CASSISGTCNEKLFF. The CDR3 DNA follows: TGCGCCAGCAGCATTTCCGGGACATGCAACGAAAAACTGTTTTTT.